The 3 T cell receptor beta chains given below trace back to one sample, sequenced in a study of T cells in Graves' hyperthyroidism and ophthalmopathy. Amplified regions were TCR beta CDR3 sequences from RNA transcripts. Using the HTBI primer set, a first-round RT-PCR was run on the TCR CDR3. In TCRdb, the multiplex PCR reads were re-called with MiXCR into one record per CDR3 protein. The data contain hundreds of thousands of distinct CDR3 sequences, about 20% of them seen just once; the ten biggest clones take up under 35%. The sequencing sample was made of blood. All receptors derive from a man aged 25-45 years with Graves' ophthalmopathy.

CDR3 bases: TGTGCCAGCAGCTTAGTGGGACAGGGCATCTCTGGAAACACCATATATTTT. Its protein is CASSLVGQGISGNTIYF. J is TRBJ1-3 and V is TRBV13; TRBD1 matches at 9 bases. The CDR3 length is 17 residues. The junction had 4 bases not matched to a gene; V was cut back by 1 base and J by 0 bases. CDR1 and CDR2 (germline): PRHDT, FYEKMQ (reference sequence). Looking up the rest from reference TRBV13 and TRBJ1-3 gives the full variable domain: AAGVIQSPRHLIKEKRETATLKCYPIPRHDTVYWYQQGPGQDPQFLISFYEKMQSDKGSIPDRFSAQQFSDYHSELNMSSLELGDSALYFCASSLVGQGISGNTIYFGEGSWLTVV.

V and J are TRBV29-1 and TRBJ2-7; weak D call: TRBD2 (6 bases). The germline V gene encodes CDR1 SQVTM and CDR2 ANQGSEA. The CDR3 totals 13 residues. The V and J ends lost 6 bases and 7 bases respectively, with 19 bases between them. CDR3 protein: CSVRGRSGGEQYF. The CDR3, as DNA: TGCAGCGTCCGAGGCAGGTCCGGGGGTGAGCAGTACTTC.

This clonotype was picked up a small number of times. Here the CDR3 reads CASSLGVPPADTQYF. In DNA form, the CDR3 reads TGTGCCAGCAGCCTTGGAGTGCCCCCTGCAGATACGCAGTATTTT. The rearrangement links TRBV9 to TRBJ2-3; D uncertain. The CDR3 consists of 15 residues. CDR1 is SGDLS and CDR2 is YYNGEE in the germline V gene. V lost 4 bases, J lost 4 bases, and 16 bases lay in between.